The text below deals with one TCR beta chain. Its antigen remains unknown. Library preparation for TCR beta used quantitative 5'-RACE with molecular barcodes. MiXCR, applied by TCRdb to the 5' RACE reads, yields one record per CDR3 protein. The sample lists approximately 250,000 distinct CDR3 sequences, under 30% seen once, with around 0.58% in the top ten. The data were obtained in a study of CD8 T cells in ankylosing spondylitis. Study-level results: Disease-linked clones were found to be CD8+ and relatively rare in peripheral blood. Ankylosing spondylitis blood appeared to be characterized by a TCR beta motif of roughly eight highly homologous variants. Reportedly, significant enrichment of disease-linked clones occurred in matched ankylosing spondylitis synovial fluid.

The CDR3 is 20 amino acids. The clonotype was recovered from a male donor with ankylosing spondylitis or in good health (not recorded which). The chain combines TRBV21-1 with TRBJ2-1; the listed D gene, TRBD1, was not tested against the DNA. TRBV21-1 is tagged as a pseudogene. Sequencing was carried out using blood, either unsorted or a sorted T cell fraction (not recorded which). The CDR3 DNA sequence: TGTGCCAGCAGCACCCAAATCCCCCCTTGGCGGCCCAGCTCCTACAATGAGCAGTTCTTC. This codes for CASSTQIPPWRPSSYNEQFF.